The TCR beta chain described here comes from a study of T-cell reconstitution after alpha-beta-depleted transplantation in children. Molecular barcoding with unique molecular identifiers was used for the TCRbeta library. TCRdb itself ran the PCR reads through MiXCR, one entry per CDR3 protein. The table includes some 340,000 distinct CDR3 sequences, around a tenth detected once. Germline CDR1 is MNHEY and CDR2 is SVGEGT. Germline trimming cut 6 bases from V and 3 bases from J; bases unmatched to any gene: 3. This CDR3 comprises 13 residues. The chain employs TRBV6-2 or TRBV6-3 and TRBJ2-5; 8 positions agree with TRBD1. This TCR derives from a human donor who donated a stem cell graft to a child with acute lymphoblastic leukemia. This material consisted of PBMCs from the stem cell graft donor, taken from the stem cell graft. In nucleotides, the CDR3 is TGTGCCAGCAGGACAGGGGCAAAAGAGACCCAGTACTTC. It yields the protein CASRTGAKETQYF.